This TCR beta chain originates from a study of T cell repertoires and HLA-DP antigens. Each pre-culture CD4+ sample aimed for fewer than 250,000 T cell genomes at deep resolution. TCRdb's copy holds only in-frame clones and misses some; the assay was immunoSEQ multiplex PCR. The repertoire holds almost 90,000 clones, with roughly 86% as singletons. A note on this clone: Its target is unknown.

Sequences were obtained from CD4+ T cells from PBMCs. The sequence derives from a man aged 45-65 years in good health and CMV-seronegative.

CDR3 sequence reads: CATSRESAALIVYEQYF. Written as DNA, the CDR3 is TGTGCCACCAGCAGAGAATCGGCGGCTTTAATCGTGTACGAGCAGTACTTC. V is TRBV15 and J is TRBJ2-5, with D hard to call. The better agreement between TRBJ2-7 and the DNA end casts doubt on the J call. This CDR3 is built from 17 residues. Germline CDR1 is LNHNV and CDR2 is YYDKDF (reference sequence).